This T cell receptor (beta chain) was sequenced during a study of T cell clonotyping in hematopoietic cell transplantation. Clones were sequenced by immunoSEQ multiplex PCR, and TCRdb holds only the in-frame ones, with some missing. The table lists tens of thousands of clones, almost 90% of them singletons. Time point indicated: recipient sample about 28 days before transplant, after cytoreduction. This TCR was sampled from a man aged 18 to 30 with biphenotypic leukemia. Some clones in this sample may be carry-over from other donors' samples. This specimen consisted of peripheral blood mononuclear cells, obtained before stem cell transplant.

The CDR3: CASSLAGTVNTEAFF. The CDR3 nucleotides read TGTGCCAGCAGCTTAGCCGGAACAGTGAACACTGAAGCTTTCTTT. The chain joins TRBV7-9 to TRBJ1-1; no firm D call. The germline V gene has CDR1 SEHNR and CDR2 FQNEAQ (reference sequence). The V and J ends lost 0 bases and 0 bases respectively, with 8 bases between them. The CDR3 extends over 15 amino acids.